This T cell receptor beta chain is from a study of T cells in Graves' hyperthyroidism and ophthalmopathy. Study conclusions and caveats: In blood, most of the thyroid clonotypes expanded above 0.001 were also present.

At least ten counts were recorded for this clonotype. The antigen is unknown. CDR3 length: 14 residues. The V gene's germline CDR1 is GTSNPN and CDR2 SVGIG (reference sequence). V dropped 6 bases and J dropped 2; count of bases not matched to a gene: 9. From RNA transcripts, TCR beta CDR3 regions were amplified. HTBI primers were used for first-round RT-PCR of the TCR CDR3. One entry per CDR3 protein, called by TCRdb with MiXCR from the multiplex PCR reads. The profile covers 500,000 or so distinct CDR3 sequences, with 15% to 20% appearing a single time and under 20% taken by the ten largest. Diagnostic decisions used clinical symptoms, serum thyroxine and TRAb, thyroid ultrasound and orbital computed tomography. Isolation of PBMCs was performed on roughly 9 ml fresh peripheral blood.

The TCR sequence derives from a woman aged 18-35 years with Graves' ophthalmopathy. The specimen was blood. The chain employs TRBV30 and TRBJ2-7; the match to TRBD1 covers 8 bases. CDR3 coding DNA: TGTGCCTGTAGAGGTTGGACAGGGCCCTACGAGCAGTACTTC. It is translated as CACRGWTGPYEQYF.